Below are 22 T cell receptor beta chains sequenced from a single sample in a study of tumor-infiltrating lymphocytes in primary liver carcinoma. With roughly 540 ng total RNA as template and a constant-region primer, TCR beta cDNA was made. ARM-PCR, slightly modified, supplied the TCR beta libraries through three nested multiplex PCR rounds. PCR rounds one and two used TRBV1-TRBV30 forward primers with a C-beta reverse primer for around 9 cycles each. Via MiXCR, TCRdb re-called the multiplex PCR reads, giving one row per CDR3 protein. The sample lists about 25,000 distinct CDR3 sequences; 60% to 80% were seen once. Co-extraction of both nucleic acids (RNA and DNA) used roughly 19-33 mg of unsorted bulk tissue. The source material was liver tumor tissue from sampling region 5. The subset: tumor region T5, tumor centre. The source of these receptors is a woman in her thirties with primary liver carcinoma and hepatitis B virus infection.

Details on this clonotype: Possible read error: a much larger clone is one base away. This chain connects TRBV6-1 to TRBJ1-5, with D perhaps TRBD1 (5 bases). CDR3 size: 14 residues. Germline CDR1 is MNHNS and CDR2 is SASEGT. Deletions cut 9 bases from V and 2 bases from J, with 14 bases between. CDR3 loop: CASKDTGRNQPQHF. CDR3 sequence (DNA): TGTGCCAGTAAGGACACGGGACGCAATCAGCCCCAGCATTTT.

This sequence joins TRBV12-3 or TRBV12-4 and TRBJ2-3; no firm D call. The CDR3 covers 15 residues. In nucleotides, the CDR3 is TGTGTTAGCAGTTTTCCCCCTCCTAGTACAGATACGCAGTATTTT. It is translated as CVSSFPPPSTDTQYF.

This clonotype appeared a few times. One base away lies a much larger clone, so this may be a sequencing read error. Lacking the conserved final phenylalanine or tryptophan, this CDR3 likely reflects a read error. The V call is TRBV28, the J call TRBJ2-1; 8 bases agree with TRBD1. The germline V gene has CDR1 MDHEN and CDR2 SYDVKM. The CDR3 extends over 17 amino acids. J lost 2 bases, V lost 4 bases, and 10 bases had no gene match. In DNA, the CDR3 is TGTGCCAGCAGTTCACGCCCCGGACAGGGACCCTACAATGAGCAGTTCCTC. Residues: CASSSRPGQGPYNEQFL.

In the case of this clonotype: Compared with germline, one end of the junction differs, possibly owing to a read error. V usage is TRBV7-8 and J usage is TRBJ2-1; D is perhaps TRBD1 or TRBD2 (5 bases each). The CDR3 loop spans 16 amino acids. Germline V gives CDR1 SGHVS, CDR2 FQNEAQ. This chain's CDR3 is CTSSPPRGGWYNEQFF. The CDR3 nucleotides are TGTACCAGCAGCCCCCCTCGGGGCGGATGGTACAATGAGCAGTTCTTC.

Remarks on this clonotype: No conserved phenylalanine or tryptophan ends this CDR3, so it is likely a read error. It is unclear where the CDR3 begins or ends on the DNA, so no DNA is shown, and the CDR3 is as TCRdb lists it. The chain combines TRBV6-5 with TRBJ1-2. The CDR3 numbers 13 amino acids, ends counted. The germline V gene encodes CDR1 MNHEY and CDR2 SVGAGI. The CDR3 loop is CASSGMVNYGYTS.

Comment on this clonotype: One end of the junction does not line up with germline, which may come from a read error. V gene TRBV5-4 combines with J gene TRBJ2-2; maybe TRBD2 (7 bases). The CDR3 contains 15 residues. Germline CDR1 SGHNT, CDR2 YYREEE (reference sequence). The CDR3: CASSLDRENTGGLSF. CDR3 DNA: TGTGCCAGCAGCTTGGACAGGGAGAACACCGGGGGGCTGTCTTTC.

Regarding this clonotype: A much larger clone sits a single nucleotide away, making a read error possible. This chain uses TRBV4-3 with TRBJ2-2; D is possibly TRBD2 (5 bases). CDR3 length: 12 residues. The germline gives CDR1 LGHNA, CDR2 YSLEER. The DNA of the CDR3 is TGCGCCAGCAGACTTAGCGCCGGGGAGCTGTCTTTT. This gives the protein CASRLSAGELSF.

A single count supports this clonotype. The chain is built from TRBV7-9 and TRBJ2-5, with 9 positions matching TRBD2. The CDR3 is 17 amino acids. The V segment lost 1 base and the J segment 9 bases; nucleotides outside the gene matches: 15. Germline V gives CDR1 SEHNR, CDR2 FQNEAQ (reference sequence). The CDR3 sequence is CASSLGRRAGGSEAQYF. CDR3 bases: TGTGCCAGCAGCTTAGGGAGGCGAGCGGGAGGTTCGGAGGCCCAGTACTTC.

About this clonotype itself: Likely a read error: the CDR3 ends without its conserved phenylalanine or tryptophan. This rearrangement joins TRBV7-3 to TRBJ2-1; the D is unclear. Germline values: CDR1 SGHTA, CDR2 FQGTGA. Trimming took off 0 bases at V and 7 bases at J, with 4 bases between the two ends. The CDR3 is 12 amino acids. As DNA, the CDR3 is TGTGCCAGCAGCTTAACCACTAATGAGCAGTTCCTC. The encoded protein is CASSLTTNEQFL.

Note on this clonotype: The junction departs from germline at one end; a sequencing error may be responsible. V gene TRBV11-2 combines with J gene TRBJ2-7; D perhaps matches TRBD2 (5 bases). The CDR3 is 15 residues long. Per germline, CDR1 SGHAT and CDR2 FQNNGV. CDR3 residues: CASRLETRDLHGKYF. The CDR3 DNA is TGTGCCAGCAGATTAGAAACGAGGGATCTACACGGGAAGTACTTC.

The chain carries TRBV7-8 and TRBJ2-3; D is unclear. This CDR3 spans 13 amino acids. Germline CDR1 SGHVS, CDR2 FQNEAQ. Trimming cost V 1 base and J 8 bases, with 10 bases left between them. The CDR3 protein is CASSLGGMGTQYF. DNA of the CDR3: TGTGCCAGCAGCTTAGGTGGAATGGGTACGCAGTATTTT.

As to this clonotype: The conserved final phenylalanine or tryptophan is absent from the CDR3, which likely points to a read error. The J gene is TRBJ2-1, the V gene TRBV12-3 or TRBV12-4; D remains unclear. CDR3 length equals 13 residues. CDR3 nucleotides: TGTGGCAGCAGTCTAGGGTTATTCAATGAGCAGTTCTTA. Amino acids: CGSSLGLFNEQFL.

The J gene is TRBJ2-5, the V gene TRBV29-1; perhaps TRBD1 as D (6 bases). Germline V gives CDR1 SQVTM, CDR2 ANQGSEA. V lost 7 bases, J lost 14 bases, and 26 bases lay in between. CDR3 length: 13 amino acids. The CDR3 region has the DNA TGCAGCGCTGATCGGGCAGGGCAGGGGATCCAATACTTC. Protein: CSADRAGQGIQYF. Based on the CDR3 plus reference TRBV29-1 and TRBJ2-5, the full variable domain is SAVISQKPSRDICQRGTSLTIQCQVDSQVTMMFWYRQQPGQSLTLIATANQGSEATYESGFVIDKFPISRPNLTFSTLTVSNMSPEDSSIYLCSADRAGQGIQYFGPGTRLLVL.

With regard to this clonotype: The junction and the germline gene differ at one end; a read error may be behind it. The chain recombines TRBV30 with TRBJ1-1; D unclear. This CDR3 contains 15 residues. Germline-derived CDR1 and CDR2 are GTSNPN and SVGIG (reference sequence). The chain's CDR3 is CPWSVHTERNTEAFF. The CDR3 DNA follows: TGTCCCTGGAGTGTACATACAGAGAGGAACACTGAAGCTTTCTTT. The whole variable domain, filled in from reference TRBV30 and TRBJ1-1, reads SQTIHQWPATLVQPVGSPLSLECTVEGTSNPNLYWYRQAAGRGLQLLFYSVGIGQISSEVPQNLSASRPQDRQFILSSKKLLLSDSGFYLCPWSVHTERNTEAFFGQGTRLTVV.

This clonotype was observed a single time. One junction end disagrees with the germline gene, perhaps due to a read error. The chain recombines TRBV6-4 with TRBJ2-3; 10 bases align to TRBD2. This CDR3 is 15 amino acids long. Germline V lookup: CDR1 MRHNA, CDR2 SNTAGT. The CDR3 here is CTSSAVAGGTGTQYF. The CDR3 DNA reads TGTACCAGCAGTGCCGTAGCGGGGGGCACAGGTACGCAGTATTTT.

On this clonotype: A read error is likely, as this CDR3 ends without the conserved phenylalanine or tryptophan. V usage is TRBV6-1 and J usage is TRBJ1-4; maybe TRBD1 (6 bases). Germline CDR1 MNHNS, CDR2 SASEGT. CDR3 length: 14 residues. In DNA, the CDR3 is TGTGGCAGCAGGGGCCAGGGTGGCCGTGAAAAACTGTTTTCT. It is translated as CGSRGQGGREKLFS.

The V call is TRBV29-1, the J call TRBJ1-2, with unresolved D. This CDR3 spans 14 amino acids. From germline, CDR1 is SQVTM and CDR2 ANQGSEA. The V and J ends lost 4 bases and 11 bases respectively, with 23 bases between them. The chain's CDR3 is CSVVMTVNLGGYTF. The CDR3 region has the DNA TGCAGCGTTGTTATGACGGTGAACTTGGGTGGTTACACCTTC.

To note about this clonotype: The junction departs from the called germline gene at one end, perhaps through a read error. The chain's CDR3 is CASSQGGGRGRTATNYCYTF. For the CDR3, the DNA is TGCGCCAGCAGCCAAGGCGGAGGAAGGGGCAGGACCGCTACTAACTATTGTTACACCTTT. The V and J genes are TRBV4-3 and TRBJ1-2; weak D call: TRBD1 (5 bases). The CDR3 spans 20 residues. CDR1 and CDR2 (germline): LGHNA, YSLEER.

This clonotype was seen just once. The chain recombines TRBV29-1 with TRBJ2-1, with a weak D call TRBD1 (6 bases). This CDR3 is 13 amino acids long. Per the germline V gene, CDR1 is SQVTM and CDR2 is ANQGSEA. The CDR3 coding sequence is TGCAGAGCCGGAATACAGGGAATCAATGAGCAGTTCTTC. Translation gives CRAGIQGINEQFF.

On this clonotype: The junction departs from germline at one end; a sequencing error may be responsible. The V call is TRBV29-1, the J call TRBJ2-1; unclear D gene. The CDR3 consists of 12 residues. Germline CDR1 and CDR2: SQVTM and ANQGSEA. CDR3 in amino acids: CSSLRVYNDQFF. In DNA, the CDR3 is TGCAGCTCCCTAAGGGTCTACAATGATCAGTTCTTC.

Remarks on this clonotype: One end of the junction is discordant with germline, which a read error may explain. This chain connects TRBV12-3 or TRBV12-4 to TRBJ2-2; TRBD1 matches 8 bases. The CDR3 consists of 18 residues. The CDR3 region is CAIRILLGAGGHTWELLF. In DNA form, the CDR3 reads TGTGCCATCAGGATCCTATTAGGAGCAGGGGGCCACACCTGGGAGCTGTTATTT.

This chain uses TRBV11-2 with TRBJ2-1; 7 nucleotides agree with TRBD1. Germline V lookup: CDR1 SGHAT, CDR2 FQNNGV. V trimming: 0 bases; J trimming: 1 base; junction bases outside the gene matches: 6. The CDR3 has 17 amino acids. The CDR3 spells CASSLEGYRGSYNEQFF. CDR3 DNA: TGTGCCAGCAGCTTAGAGGGGTACAGGGGTTCCTACAATGAGCAGTTCTTC.